This T cell receptor beta chain appears in the sequencing data of a study of shared clonotypes between healthy human individuals. Those who donated were healthy HIV-negative adults, with no recent acute infections or vaccinations reported. CD45RA+ naive and CD45RA-negative memory subsets were separated from CD4+ cells. This clone appeared a single time. Some clones are missing from TCRdb's copy, which holds only in-frame ones; the method was immunoSEQ multiplex PCR. The sample comprises 1.6 million or so clones, approximately 98.5% of which are singletons, and approximately 0.4% rests with the top ten. Between the trimmed V and J ends, which lost 6 bases and 7 bases, there was a span of 15 bases. Looked up from germline, CDR1 is MDHEN and CDR2 is SYDVKM. The CDR3 is made up of 13 amino acids.

Sequenced input: naive CD4+ T cells sorted from blood. Subset reported: CD45RA+ positively selected. This sequence was found in a man in his thirties or forties in good health. The V gene is TRBV28, the J gene TRBJ1-2; no clear D gene. The CDR3 DNA reads as TGTGCCAGCAGCCCTGGGTCCTTGGGTGGCTACACCTTC. Its translation is CASSPGSLGGYTF.